This T cell receptor (beta chain) was profiled in a study of blood T cell repertoires in COVID-19. J gave up 8 bases and V 3 bases, and 8 bases lay outside the gene matches. This CDR3 comprises 15 residues. Germline assignment: CDR1 SGDLS and CDR2 YYNGEE. Produced via immunoSEQ multiplex PCR; TCRdb's table is partial and in-frame only. The sample consists of roughly 240,000 clones, approximately 80% of them appearing once. The clonotype was recovered from a woman of 80 years or more with acute or convalescent COVID-19. Source material: peripheral blood. This chain uses TRBV9 with TRBJ2-1, with 10 bases identical to TRBD2. CDR3 nucleotide sequence: TGTGCCAGCAGCGCGGAGCGGGGGGGCTCGGATGAGCAGTTCTTC. Protein: CASSAERGGSDEQFF.